Listed here is a single T cell receptor (beta chain). Its antigen specificity is not known. Base quality data are lacking; no much larger clone is found one base away. Library prep was done by the immunoSEQ multiplex PCR assay. For the multiplex PCR, a mixture combining 60 forward primers for TCR Vbeta segments and 13 reverse primers for TCR Jbeta segments was used. Amplification of the CDR3 region of rearranged TCR beta genes was performed with a multiplex PCR assay on genomic DNA. Amplified TCR beta libraries were sequenced as 87-base-pair reads on the Illumina HiSeq System. The paper's processing steps were these. A later analysis tallied roughly 78 million unique TCR beta chains across the 610 or so repertoires, and approximately 11 million of those chains were shared by two or more donors. Raw reads were error-corrected and collapsed into unique sequences by a nearest-neighbor algorithm in which closely related sequences were merged to remove PCR and sequencing errors. To assign V, D and J gene segments, CDR3 sequences were aligned to IMGT reference sequences. Each retained sequence needed at least a six-nucleotide match to both a V gene segment and a J gene segment. Rearrangements were called productive when the CDR3 lacked stop codons and stayed in frame with V and J; all others were non-productive. Following IMGT convention, CDR3 was defined as the stretch from the second conserved V-encoded cysteine to the conserved J-encoded phenylalanine. The earlier analysis of 500 to 650 of the donors excluded any sequence lacking an unambiguous match to a single V gene segment. In an earlier analysis of 450 to 700 of the donors, V segments were called functional above 56.7% productive rearrangements and were called segregating when the between-donor standard deviation exceeded 5%. To diagnose cytomegalovirus status from the catalog of TCR beta chain sequences, a statistical classification framework was built. In a later analysis, V and J genes were assigned by comparing TCR nucleotide sequences against IMGT/GENE-DB human TR gene sequences. In a later analysis, CDR3 sequences and most-parsimonious VDJ recombination scenarios were assigned using the TCRdist pipeline. In a later analysis, every TCR beta chain was defined by the combination of its CDR3 amino acid sequence and its V-gene family, and reads without a unique V-gene family were dropped. In a later analysis, around 600 highly shared, low-generation-probability nucleotide sequences were removed to address suspected cross-contamination and a sequencing artifact. For each public chain, a later analysis derived a clonal expansion index from normalized ranks of inferred template counts within each repertoire. In a later analysis, generation probabilities were computed with a VDJ recombination model fitted to out-of-frame rearrangements, and the resulting probabilities were checked against IGoR. A later analysis scored TCR-TCR, TCR-HLA and TCR-CMV co-occurrence with hypergeometric tests, applying a repertoire-size bias correction to TCR pairs. A later analysis estimated false discovery rates by permuting HLA or CMV assignments 20 times. A later analysis grouped co-occurring TCRs with DBSCAN, adding TCRdist sequence similarity when clustering within HLA-allele-positive subsets. Repertoires with fewer than 30,000 or more than 120,000 public chains were left out of co-occurrence clustering, as were five repertoires with anomalous nucleotide sharing. TCRdb provides this immuneACCESS table in a form limited to in-frame rearrangements. Some clones are lacking; in checked studies, under half of them reflect an unresolved V gene, and why the rest are absent is not known. V and J calls and clone size are those listed in that table; D and trimming were worked out from the DNA. Present in this sample are fewer than 250,000 clones, roughly four fifths of which were seen just once. The ten largest clones add up to around 3.3% of the sample.

V loses 7 bases, J loses 0 bases, and the germline ends lie 21 bases apart. The CDR3 contains 16 residues, cysteine and phenylalanine counted. The sequence is cut down to CDR3 DNA, 48 bases in frame from base 1. In the germline V gene, CDR1 corresponds to SQVTM and CDR2 to ANQGSEA. The cohort comprised 670 or so healthy bone marrow donors. All cohort members were sampled while nominally healthy, although unrecorded immune exposures were likely present. The donor tested CMV seropositive, placing the donor among the roughly 270 seropositive members of the cohort. A peripheral blood sample was provided by each donor, and peripheral blood mononuclear cells were used for TCR beta sequencing. The Qiagen DNeasy Blood Extraction Kit was used to extract genomic DNA from the blood cell samples. This sample is drawn from a study of cytomegalovirus exposure and HLA in healthy donors (TCRdb year 2017). Background for the entire study: According to an earlier analysis of around 600 of the donors, 150 million to 200 million T cells yielded 95 million to 140 million unique TCR beta sequences and less than 300 Gb of sequence data. The study combined high-throughput TCR immunosequencing, statistical association of individual TCRs with disease status, and machine learning to predict cytomegalovirus infection status. The aim of the study was to test whether cataloging public T cell receptors could identify signatures of past pathogen exposure. HLA typing covered class I and class II loci at four-digit resolution. Several DR-DQ haplotypes were handled as single units for association and clustering, since linkage in the cohort was strong. Among several hundred genotyped donors of the cohort, an average of roughly 230,000 unique TCR beta nucleotide sequences was sequenced per donor, of which roughly 18% were non-productive. The later analysis used no new phenotypic data to find candidate immune exposures, relying instead on TCR beta sequences and their occurrence across donors. A later analysis re-analyzed previously published TCR beta repertoires from hundreds of donors and added high-resolution HLA genotyping to study TCR occurrence patterns. Typing coverage varied by locus: about 620-630 donors for A, B, C, DRB1 and DQB1; some 520 for DQA1; more than 600 for DPA1; more than 450 for DPB1. Donor age, sex, ethnicity and CMV serostatus were compiled together with the repertoire data. Of the roughly 400 genotyped donors, approximately 83% fell in the genetic ancestry cluster associated with self-reported Caucasian donors. A separate validation cohort of 100 to 150 different subjects was used in addition to the approximately 700-subject first cohort. Using immunosequencing, the study profiled T cell repertoires from 666 subjects and related those repertoires to cytomegalovirus serostatus. A later genetic analysis took genome-wide SNP genotypes for about 55% of the 666 donors and used that subset as a discovery cohort. About 300 gigabases of sequencing data and around 80 million unique TCR sequences made up an early release that covered fewer than 650 HLA-typed donors. All discovery cohort repertoires had been generated on a single sequencing platform. An earlier analysis of 587 of the donors used high-throughput TCR beta sequencing to judge whether each TCR beta V gene segment behaved as functional or pseudogenic.

Study-wide findings and limitations: A further reported finding was that TCR beta sequences accurately predicted the HLA-A and HLA-B alleles for most subjects in the first cohort. The presence/absence analyses assumed that sequencing depth was roughly uniform across donors, and that assumption may not be true. Cytomegalovirus status was reported to be diagnosed by the classifier with high specificity and sensitivity in both the original and validation cohorts. According to a later genetic analysis, donors in an Asian-associated ancestry cluster had fewer N-insertions in productive TCRs than the roughly 670-donor mean. The study listed 150 to 200 TCR beta chains as associated with cytomegalovirus. V-gene and J-gene trimming of TCR beta chains was associated with a missense DCLRE1C variant in a later genetic analysis, and the association was replicated in an independent cohort. In a later analysis, several top co-occurrence clusters were reported to appear linked to parvovirus B19, influenza, CMV and Epstein-Barr virus. Assigning TCR associations to individual alleles was difficult when HLA alleles, especially DR and DQ, strongly co-occurred. It was suggested by the authors that the approach could potentially be generalized to other disease states and immunological phenotypes. The 87-base-pair reads could not distinguish some IMGT-functional V segments, including TRBV6-2 and TRBV6-3, so those segments were excluded. Linkage disequilibrium might explain the correlated functional status among segregating V segments, but an unknown experimental factor could not be ruled out. A later analysis found that TCR association rates varied across HLA loci, with DRB1 alleles showing the most associated TCRs and HLA-C alleles the fewest. Because HLA typing was unavailable for some donors at each locus, only the typed subset was used in association tests. Fewer than 20 rarely observed V segments, including chromosome 9 orphons, were excluded from the earlier analysis of just under 600 of the donors because counts were too low. While some public TCRs were present in many individuals, most TCR sequences turned up only very rarely across donors. An earlier analysis of approximately 590 of the donors showed that most TCR beta V segments appeared in productive rearrangements either about 87% or about 30% of the time, which broadly matched IMGT annotations. For the cohort, immune exposure information was limited to CMV serostatus. In a later analysis, HLA-associated TCR beta chains showed more clonal expansion and lower generation probabilities than non-associated chains that were equally common. A later analysis associated about 16,000 TCR beta sequences with specific HLA alleles at a false discovery rate of 0.05. This cohort had only TCR beta chains sequenced, and the lack of alpha or paired-chain data limited which features could be detected. According to a later analysis, most CMV-associated TCR beta chains appeared to be HLA-restricted, and the HLA associations seemed to be driven largely by CMV exposure. A group of highly shared sequence variants was considered likely to be a technical artifact of the sequencing pipeline. A few of the identified cytomegalovirus-associated TCR beta chains were confirmed in vitro to be specific for cytomegalovirus antigens.

The rearrangement combines TRBV29-1 with TRBJ1-2; no D gene is confidently identified. Input material: PBMCs. This clonotype originated in a woman aged 25-40 years in good health and CMV-seropositive. CDR3 reads: CSADSAYNLPNYGYTF. The nucleotide sequence reads TGCAGCGCTGACTCCGCCTATAATCTTCCTAACTATGGCTACACCTTC.